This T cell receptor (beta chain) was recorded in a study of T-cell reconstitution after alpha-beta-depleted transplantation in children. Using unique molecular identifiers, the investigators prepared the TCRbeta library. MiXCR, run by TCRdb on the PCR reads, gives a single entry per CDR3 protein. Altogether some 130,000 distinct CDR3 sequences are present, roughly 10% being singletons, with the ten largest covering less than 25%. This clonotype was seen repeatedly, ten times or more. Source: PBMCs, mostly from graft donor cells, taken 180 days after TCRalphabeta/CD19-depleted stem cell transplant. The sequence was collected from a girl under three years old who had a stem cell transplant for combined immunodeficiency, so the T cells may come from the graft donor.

The CDR3 sequence: CSASLETQYF. For the CDR3, the DNA is TGCAGTGCTAGCCTGGAGACCCAGTACTTC. The chain combines TRBV20-1 with TRBJ2-5, with D hard to call. This CDR3 has 10 amino acids. Trimming removed 3 bases from V and 5 bases from J, with 4 bases in between. Germline V gives CDR1 DFQATT, CDR2 SNEGSKA (reference sequence).